Listed here are 29 T cell receptor beta chains from one sample, sequenced in a study of blood T cell repertoires in COVID-19. Measured with immunoSEQ multiplex PCR; TCRdb has only the in-frame clones, and not every one. Of about 40,000 clones in the sample, 70% to 90% were seen once. Sequencing was done on a sample of peripheral blood. The receptors stem from a human donor in a cohort sampled during active COVID-19.

V gene TRBV5-1 combines with J gene TRBJ1-6; 11 bases are a match to TRBD1. J gave up 7 bases and V 4 bases, and 7 bases lay outside the gene matches. CDR3 size: 16 residues. CDR1 and CDR2 (germline): SGHRS, YFSETQ. The CDR3 DNA reads TGCGCCAGCAGCGGAGGACAGGGGGCTAACAATTCACCCCTCCACTTT. Translated, it gives CASSGGQGANNSPLHF.

This clone was seen a handful of times. Other DNA sequences from this sample encode an identical CDR3 as well. The chain recombines TRBV20-1 with TRBJ2-7; D gene ambiguous. Germline V gene lookup returns CDR1 DFQATT and CDR2 SNEGSKA (reference sequence). The CDR3 runs to 11 residues. Deletions cut 6 bases from V and 5 bases from J, with 11 bases between. In DNA form, the CDR3 reads TGCAGTGCCAGATCAGGCCACGAGCAGTACTTC. Residues: CSARSGHEQYF.

The chain links TRBV18 to TRBJ2-4, with a tentative D call TRBD1 (6 bases). Germline V gene sequence: CDR1 KGHSH, CDR2 LQKENI. Trimming stripped 0 bases from V and 2 bases from J, with 8 bases between. The CDR3 sequence is 15 residues long. The CDR3 DNA follows: TGTGCCAGCTCACCACCGGGGGCTCCCAAAAACATTCAGTACTTC. Amino acids: CASSPPGAPKNIQYF.

The gene calls are TRBV19 and TRBJ1-2, with 8 bases that match TRBD1. CDR1 is LNHDA and CDR2 is SQIVND in the germline V gene (reference sequence). The CDR3 is made up of 14 amino acids. J lost 4 bases, V lost 6 bases, and 7 bases had no gene match. In DNA, the CDR3 is TGTGCCAGTAGGGGGACAGGTGGGGTCTATGGCTACACCTTC. It yields the protein CASRGTGGVYGYTF.

In its sample, this clone was seen once. The gene calls are TRBV18 and TRBJ2-1, with 7 bases identical to TRBD2. V was clipped by 2 bases and J by 2 bases; unmatched bases: 9. Germline V gives CDR1 KGHSH, CDR2 LQKENI. The CDR3 runs 17 residues. CDR3 DNA: TGTGCCAGCTCACCAAGGGAGGGTTTCATGGCCTACAATGAGCAGTTCTTC. It yields the protein CASSPREGFMAYNEQFF.

The chain combines TRBV5-4 with TRBJ2-3; 11 bases agree with TRBD2. This CDR3 has 15 residues. Germline CDR1 and CDR2: SGHNT and YYREEE (reference sequence). V was clipped by 2 bases and J by 4 bases; unmatched bases: 3. The DNA of the CDR3 is TGTGCCAGCAGCTTTAGCGGGGGGGGTGCAGATACGCAGTATTTT. Its translation is CASSFSGGGADTQYF.

V is TRBV10-2 and J is TRBJ2-5, with D possibly matching TRBD2 (5 bases). Trimming shortened V by 8 bases and J by 5 bases, and 18 bases separated the two germline ends. Germline assignment: CDR1 WSHSY and CDR2 SAAADI. This CDR3 spans 14 amino acids. The CDR3 nucleotides read TGCGCCAGCTCCACCCGGAGGACTTTCGAGACCCAGTACTTC. The encoded protein is CASSTRRTFETQYF.

This chain connects TRBV6-2 or TRBV6-3 to TRBJ2-1; D is perhaps TRBD2 (6 bases). The germline gives CDR1 MNHEY, CDR2 SVGEGT. The CDR3 contains 14 residues. Trimming removed 5 bases from V and 12 bases from J, with 20 bases in between. This chain's CDR3 is CASSPRGSAKGQFF. The CDR3 bases are TGTGCCAGCAGTCCCCGGGGGTCCGCCAAAGGGCAGTTCTTC.

As DNA, the CDR3 is TGTGCCAGCAGCACCCGGGACAGCTATGGCTACACCTTC. This encodes CASSTRDSYGYTF. The chain links TRBV5-6 to TRBJ1-2, with 7 bases aligning to TRBD1. Germline CDR1 SGHDT, CDR2 YYEEEE. CDR3 size: 13 residues. V lost 4 bases, J lost 4 bases, and 4 bases stayed unmatched. Supplemented by reference TRBV5-6 and TRBJ1-2, the full variable domain reads DAGVTQSPTHLIKTRGQQVTLRCSPKSGHDTVSWYQQALGQGPQFIFQYYEEEERQRGNFPDRFSGHQFPNYSSELNVNALLLGDSALYLCASSTRDSYGYTFGSGTRLTVV.

The chain combines TRBV4-2 with TRBJ2-1, with 15 bases fitting TRBD2. V dropped 1 base and J dropped 2; count of bases not matched to a gene: 6. This CDR3 is 19 amino acids long. Germline V gene lookup returns CDR1 LGHNA and CDR2 YNFKEQ. DNA for the CDR3: TGTGCCAGCAGCCAAGGACCCCGGACTAGCGGGGGGGCCTACAATGAGCAGTTCTTC. This sequence encodes CASSQGPRTSGGAYNEQFF.

CDR3 loop: CASSPTGGDENEKLFF. The CDR3 coding sequence is TGTGCCAGCTCACCCACTGGCGGGGATGAGAATGAAAAACTGTTTTTT. The V call is TRBV18, the J call TRBJ1-4; D is undetermined. Germline loops: CDR1 KGHSH, CDR2 LQKENI. The CDR3 is made up of 16 amino acids. V lost 3 bases and J 5 bases, leaving 16 bases between the germline ends.

The chain joins TRBV11-2 to TRBJ1-2, with 7 nucleotides matching TRBD1. Losses at the gene ends were 0 bases for V and 8 bases for J; bases not matched to a gene: 6. The length of the CDR3 is 14 residues. Per the germline V gene, CDR1 is SGHAT and CDR2 is FQNNGV. CDR3 amino acids: CASSLEGGASGYTF. The CDR3 region has the DNA TGTGCCAGCAGCTTAGAAGGGGGCGCGAGCGGCTACACCTTC.

This clone was seen once. This chain links TRBV6-5 with TRBJ2-7; the D is unclear. The CDR3 sequence is 15 residues long. Germline-derived CDR1 and CDR2 are MNHEY and SVGAGI. The V end was cut by 4 bases, the J end by 5 bases, with 18 bases between. The CDR3 here is CASSSVGWRGHEQYF. In DNA, the CDR3 is TGTGCCAGCAGTTCGGTCGGCTGGCGAGGTCACGAGCAGTACTTC.

This chain connects TRBV27 to TRBJ2-7; TRBD1 matches at 7 bases. The CDR3 has 14 amino acids. CDR1 is MNHEY, CDR2 SMNVEV, per germline (reference sequence). The V segment lost 6 bases and the J segment 3 bases; nucleotides outside the gene matches: 8. CDR3 in DNA: TGTGCCAGCAGAATAAGGACAGGTGTCTACGAGCAGTACTTC. Amino acid sequence: CASRIRTGVYEQYF.

The V and J genes are TRBV6-5 and TRBJ1-5; D remains unclear. The CDR3 contains 13 residues. Germline V lookup: CDR1 MNHEY, CDR2 SVGAGI. V was pared by 2 bases and J by 9 bases, with 11 bases between. The CDR3 reads CASSYRTGWPQHF. The DNA for the CDR3 is TGTGCCAGCAGTTACAGGACTGGGTGGCCCCAGCATTTT.

The chain carries TRBV18 and TRBJ2-2, with D possibly being TRBD1 (6 bases). Germline loops: CDR1 KGHSH, CDR2 LQKENI. V gave up 3 bases and J gave up 4 bases, with 6 bases separating them. The CDR3 is 13 amino acids. CDR3 in amino acids: CASSPDSTGELFF. The CDR3 coding sequence is TGTGCCAGCTCACCGGACAGCACCGGGGAGCTGTTTTTT.

V is TRBV19 and J is TRBJ1-5; D unresolved. The CDR3 is 15 amino acids. The germline V gene has CDR1 LNHDA and CDR2 SQIVND (reference sequence). V was cut by 3 bases and J by 3 bases, with 12 bases left in between. The CDR3 sequence is CASSMDYNTNQPQHF. The CDR3 coding sequence is TGTGCCAGTAGTATGGACTACAACACCAATCAGCCCCAGCATTTT.

The J gene is TRBJ1-5, the V gene TRBV7-9; D is undetermined. The CDR3 is 14 residues long. Trimming removed 5 bases from V and 3 bases from J, with 11 bases in between. CDR1 is SEHNR and CDR2 is FQNEAQ in the germline V gene (reference sequence). CDR3 bases: TGTGCCAGCAGCCCCAATTCAGACAATCAGCCCCAGCATTTT. It encodes CASSPNSDNQPQHF.

This clone was recorded only once. The chain recombines TRBV6-1 with TRBJ2-7; a possible D gene is TRBD2 (6 bases). This CDR3 contains 20 residues. V was cut by 4 bases and J by 0 bases, with 28 bases left in between. Germline CDR1 MNHNS, CDR2 SASEGT. This CDR3 is CASSVRTWVRGTYNSYEQYF. CDR3 nucleotide sequence: TGTGCCAGCAGTGTCCGAACATGGGTTCGGGGGACGTATAACTCCTACGAGCAGTACTTC.

This clone was seen only once. The genes are TRBV7-9 and TRBJ2-3; D perhaps matches TRBD1 (7 bases). Trimming took 5 bases from V and 4 from J, leaving 16 bases between them. CDR1 and CDR2 (germline): SEHNR, FQNEAQ (reference sequence). The CDR3 is 15 amino acids. The CDR3 here is CASSEQGRGSDTQYF. DNA of the CDR3: TGTGCCAGCAGCGAACAGGGGCGGGGTTCAGATACGCAGTATTTT.

The chain carries TRBV7-2 and TRBJ1-6, with D perhaps matching TRBD1 (5 bases). The CDR3 totals 14 residues. Trimming removed 2 bases from V and 3 bases from J, with 5 bases in between. Germline V CDR1 and CDR2: SGHTA, FQGNSA. CDR3 DNA sequence: TGTGCCAGCAGCTTAAGGGGCTATAATTCACCCCTCCACTTT. It translates to CASSLRGYNSPLHF.

The chain joins TRBV28 to TRBJ1-6, with a weak D call TRBD1 (6 bases). V was cut by 7 bases and J by 5 bases, with 18 bases left in between. Per germline, CDR1 MDHEN and CDR2 SYDVKM. This CDR3 comprises 16 residues. In DNA, the CDR3 is TGTGCCAGCACCACCCCAGGGGTCAGGGATAATTCACCCCTCCACTTT. Translation gives CASTTPGVRDNSPLHF.

This rearrangement joins TRBV7-9 to TRBJ1-2, with D possibly TRBD1 on 6 matching bases. Trimming removed 4 bases at V and 3 bases at J, with 15 bases between. Germline V gene sequence: CDR1 SEHNR, CDR2 FQNEAQ (reference sequence). This CDR3 has 15 residues. The chain's CDR3 is CASSSPARGDYGYTF. DNA of the CDR3: TGTGCCAGCAGCTCGCCTGCCAGGGGAGACTATGGCTACACCTTC. The full variable domain, in which reference TRBV7-9 and TRBJ1-2 provide the parts outside the CDR3, is DTGVSQNPRHKITKRGQNVTFRCDPISEHNRLYWYRQTLGQGPEFLTYFQNEAQLEKSRLLSDRFSAERPKGSFSTLEIQRTEQGDSAMYLCASSSPARGDYGYTFGSGTRLTVV.

The J gene is TRBJ2-7, the V gene TRBV5-1; 8 positions match TRBD2. The ends lost 4 bases at V and 3 bases at J; junction bases unmatched: 9. Germline V gives CDR1 SGHRS, CDR2 YFSETQ. The CDR3 has 15 residues. The CDR3 nucleotides are TGCGCCAGCAGCCCGGAGGGCGGGGGGATCTACGAGCAGTACTTC. It yields the protein CASSPEGGGIYEQYF.

V and J are TRBV18 and TRBJ2-3, with D maybe TRBD2 (5 bases). The V and J ends lost 6 bases and 6 bases respectively, with 16 bases between them. Looked up from germline, CDR1 is KGHSH and CDR2 is LQKENI. The CDR3 contains 14 residues. For the CDR3, the DNA is TGTGCCAGCTCCCTAGGCCGGTCGGGGGATACGCAGTATTTT. Translating it yields CASSLGRSGDTQYF.

The V call is TRBV2, the J call TRBJ1-6; 7 nucleotides line up with TRBD1. This CDR3 is 13 amino acids long. V lost 7 bases and J lost 4; bases outside the gene matches: 1. Germline CDR1 SNHLY, CDR2 FYNNEI. The CDR3 loop is CASTRGYNSPLHF. Here the CDR3 DNA reads TGTGCCAGCACCAGGGGGTATAATTCACCCCTCCACTTT. The full variable domain, its missing parts supplied by reference TRBV2 and TRBJ1-6, is EPEVTQTPSHQVTQMGQEVILRCVPISNHLYFYWYRQILGQKVEFLVSFYNNEISEKSEIFDDQFSVERPDGSNFTLKIRSTKLEDSAMYFCASTRGYNSPLHFGNGTRLTVT.

The chain carries TRBV7-9 and TRBJ2-3; 7 bases are shared with TRBD1. V trimming: 2 bases; J trimming: 5 bases; junction bases outside the gene matches: 4. The CDR3 is 14 amino acids. Germline V gives CDR1 SEHNR, CDR2 FQNEAQ (reference sequence). CDR3 loop: CASSLSRGQDTQYF. The CDR3 DNA reads TGTGCCAGCAGCTTATCTAGGGGGCAAGATACGCAGTATTTT.

The chain is built from TRBV14 and TRBJ1-2; 9 nucleotides align to TRBD1. This CDR3 is built from 18 residues. The junction had 12 bases not matched to a gene; V was cut back by 2 bases and J by 2 bases. Germline V gives CDR1 SGHDN, CDR2 FVKESK. This CDR3 reads CASSQRGPGQGKNYGYTF. In DNA, the CDR3 is TGTGCCAGCAGCCAAAGGGGACCGGGACAGGGAAAAAACTATGGCTACACCTTC.

This sequence joins TRBV3-1 (or the pseudogene TRBV3-2) and TRBJ2-7; TRBD2 might be the D (6 bases). CDR1 and CDR2 (germline): LGHDT, YNNKEL (reference sequence). The CDR3 consists of 15 residues. V was clipped by 0 bases and J by 7 bases, with 16 bases between them. The CDR3 spells CASSQDGQGGREQYF. The CDR3 nucleotides read TGTGCCAGCAGCCAAGACGGCCAGGGAGGTCGAGAGCAGTACTTC.